Following are 7 T cell receptor beta chains from one sample sequenced in a study of blood T cell repertoires in COVID-19. TCRdb's table, derived via immunoSEQ multiplex PCR, lists solely in-frame clones and lacks some. Among more than 300,000 clones listed, roughly 90% were seen once. The specimen sequenced was PBMCs or T cells enriched from blood (not recorded which). Every receptor here comes from a woman in her twenties or thirties who had been exposed to COVID-19.

A word on this clone: Other DNA sequences in this specimen translate into the identical CDR3. The V gene is TRBV7-2, the J gene TRBJ2-5; D call uncertain. This CDR3 is 13 amino acids long. Germline CDR1 and CDR2: SGHTA and FQGNSA. V lost 2 bases and J lost 2, with 6 bases in between. The CDR3 spells CASSLPGQETQYF. DNA for the CDR3: TGTGCCAGCAGCTTACCCGGGCAAGAGACCCAGTACTTC. The full variable domain, with the rest looked up from reference TRBV7-2 and TRBJ2-5, is GAGVSQSPSNKVTEKGKDVELRCDPISGHTALYWYRQSLGQGLEFLIYFQGNSAPDKSGLPSDRFSAERTGGSVSTLTIQRTQQEDSAVYLCASSLPGQETQYFGPGTRLLVL.

The chain joins TRBV9 to TRBJ1-1, with D unresolved. The germline V gene has CDR1 SGDLS and CDR2 YYNGEE. The length of the CDR3 is 12 residues. With 2 bases removed from V and 8 bases from J, the gap between germline ends came to 10 bases. The CDR3 loop reads CASSVGGREAFF. The CDR3 coding sequence is TGTGCCAGCAGCGTTGGTGGGAGAGAAGCTTTCTTT. Together with reference TRBV9 and TRBJ1-1, the CDR3 gives the full variable domain: DSGVTQTPKHLITATGQRVTLRCSPRSGDLSVYWYQQSLDQGLQFLIQYYNGEERAKGNILERFSAQQFPDLHSELNLSSLELGDSALYFCASSVGGREAFFGQGTRLTVV.

The CDR3 region has the DNA TGTGCCAGCAGTTTATTTAGGGGACTCAATCAGCCCCAGCATTTT. Residues: CASSLFRGLNQPQHF. This chain uses TRBV28 with TRBJ1-5, with D possibly being TRBD1 (5 bases). This CDR3 is 15 amino acids long. The germline V gene has CDR1 MDHEN and CDR2 SYDVKM. V lost 1 base to trimming and J lost 3 bases, with 10 bases between them.

The chain combines TRBV12-3 or TRBV12-4 with TRBJ1-1, with a weak D call TRBD1 (5 bases). V lost 7 bases to trimming and J lost 1 base, with 10 bases between them. The CDR3 has 13 amino acids. The chain's CDR3 is CASTKGANTEAFF. The CDR3 nucleotides read TGTGCCAGCACTAAAGGGGCGAACACTGAAGCTTTCTTT.

V usage is TRBV24-1 and J usage is TRBJ1-1; TRBD1 aligns across 7 bases. From germline, CDR1 is KGHDR and CDR2 SFDVKD. Trimming removed 2 bases from V and 1 base from J; junction bases left unmatched: 3. CDR3 length equals 15 residues. The CDR3 DNA reads as TGTGCCACCAGTGATTCCCGGACAGGGAACACTGAAGCTTTCTTT. It translates to CATSDSRTGNTEAFF.

V gene TRBV19 combines with J gene TRBJ1-5, with TRBD1 matching over 8 bases. The germline gives CDR1 LNHDA, CDR2 SQIVND (reference sequence). The CDR3 spans 15 residues. J was trimmed by 7 bases and V by 6 bases; bases with no gene match: 11. This CDR3 reads CASRTGQGRGQPQHF. The DNA for the CDR3 is TGTGCCAGTAGAACCGGACAGGGCAGGGGGCAGCCCCAGCATTTT.

This sequence joins TRBV4-3 and TRBJ2-6, with TRBD1 matching 9 bases. The length of the CDR3 is 18 residues. Trimming took 0 bases from V and 3 from J; bases not matched to a gene: 6. Germline values: CDR1 LGHNA, CDR2 YSLEER. The CDR3 is CASSQEPQGAGGANVLTF. As DNA, the CDR3 is TGCGCCAGCAGCCAAGAACCACAGGGGGCGGGTGGGGCCAACGTCCTGACTTTC.